This entry lists 27 T cell receptor beta chains sequenced from one sample in a study of blood T cell repertoires in COVID-19. This table comes from immunoSEQ multiplex PCR, and its TCRdb copy is limited to in-frame clones, with some not included. The profile covers approximately 77,000 clones, with approximately 89% appearing a single time and around 7.2% taken by the ten largest. The sequenced sample was peripheral blood. The receptors were sampled from a woman older than 75 with acute or convalescent COVID-19.

The chain has TRBV2 and TRBJ1-5; 10 positions match TRBD1. The CDR3 consists of 15 residues. In germline, CDR1 is SNHLY, CDR2 FYNNEI. V was pared by 3 bases and J by 1 base, with 0 bases of the junction left unmatched. CDR3 coding DNA: TGTGCCAGCAGTGAGGACAGGGGGAGCAATCAGCCCCAGCATTTT. It yields the protein CASSEDRGSNQPQHF.

This chain connects TRBV19 to TRBJ1-1; TRBD1 might be the D (5 bases). The CDR3 contains 16 residues. Trimming shortened V by 6 bases and J by 1 base, and 18 bases separated the two germline ends. Germline CDR1 is LNHDA and CDR2 is SQIVND (reference sequence). The CDR3 sequence is CASRGGGATGNTEAFF. CDR3 DNA sequence: TGTGCCAGTAGGGGTGGAGGGGCGACGGGGAACACTGAAGCTTTCTTT.

The rearrangement links TRBV3-1 (or the pseudogene TRBV3-2) to TRBJ2-1, with 10 bases identical to TRBD2. The CDR3 is 15 residues long. CDR1 and CDR2 from the germline V gene are LGHDT and YNNKEL (reference sequence). The V gene end was trimmed by 4 bases and the J gene end by 9 bases; junction bases not matched to a gene: 9. CDR3 coding DNA: TGTGCCAGCAGCCGACCCGGGACTAGCGTCGGTGAGCAGTTCTTC. It specifies CASSRPGTSVGEQFF.

The chain uses TRBV10-3 and TRBJ1-6; 7 positions agree with TRBD1. V was pared by 11 bases and J by 9 bases, with 10 bases of the junction left unmatched. The CDR3 length is 13 residues. Germline-derived CDR1 and CDR2 are ENHRY and SYGVKD. The CDR3 loop reads CAGSDRVSSPLHF. The CDR3 nucleotides read TGTGCCGGGAGTGACAGGGTTTCTTCACCCCTCCACTTT.

The rearrangement joins TRBV6-6 to TRBJ2-7; TRBD1 matches at 10 bases. The length of the CDR3 is 15 residues. Germline CDR1 and CDR2: MNHNY and SVGAGI (reference sequence). J was trimmed by 7 bases and V by 7 bases; bases with no gene match: 13. CDR3 region: CASTTTGTGVREQYF. In DNA, the CDR3 is TGTGCCAGCACCACTACCGGGACAGGGGTGAGGGAGCAGTACTTC.

This chain uses TRBV23-1 with TRBJ1-5, with 8 bases that match TRBD1. TRBV23-1 qualifies as an ORF whose function is uncertain. J was trimmed by 2 bases and V by 7 bases; bases with no gene match: 1. The length of the CDR3 is 13 residues. CDR3 loop: CASKTGGNQPQHF. The CDR3 nucleotides read TGCGCCAGCAAGACAGGGGGCAATCAGCCCCAGCATTTT.

This sequence joins TRBV5-1 and TRBJ2-7; D perhaps matches TRBD1 (6 bases). CDR3 length: 14 amino acids. The germline V and J ends were trimmed by 3 bases and 0 bases, with 10 bases remaining between them. The germline CDR1 and CDR2 sequences are SGHRS and YFSETQ. The CDR3 DNA is TGCGCCAGCAGCTCGTGGGACAACTCCTACGAGCAGTACTTC. Amino acid sequence: CASSSWDNSYEQYF.

The chain is built from TRBV5-1 and TRBJ2-3; 11 bases align to TRBD2. CDR3 length: 19 amino acids. The V and J ends lost 0 bases and 1 base, in that order; junction bases with no gene match: 10. Germline V gives CDR1 SGHRS, CDR2 YFSETQ. The CDR3 spells CASSLVPSGGSLRTDTQYF. CDR3 coding DNA: TGCGCCAGCAGCTTGGTTCCTAGCGGGGGGTCTCTCCGCACAGATACGCAGTATTTT.

V gene TRBV5-5 combines with J gene TRBJ1-2; 11 nucleotides agree with TRBD1. The CDR3 sequence is 14 residues long. The V gene end was trimmed by 3 bases and the J gene end by 5 bases; junction bases not matched to a gene: 3. Germline CDR1 reads SGHKS; CDR2 reads YYEKEE (reference sequence). CDR3 nucleotides: TGTGCCAGCAGCTCCGGGACAGGGGGATATGGCTACACCTTC. It encodes CASSSGTGGYGYTF.

The chain recombines TRBV2 with TRBJ1-1, with D perhaps TRBD1 (5 bases). CDR3 length: 13 residues. Germline CDR1 reads SNHLY; CDR2 reads FYNNEI. The V end was cut by 6 bases, the J end by 11 bases, with 19 bases between. The CDR3 sequence is CASSVDSNVPAFF. As DNA, the CDR3 is TGTGCCAGCAGCGTCGACAGTAACGTTCCGGCTTTCTTT.

The V call is TRBV6-5, the J call TRBJ1-3, with 8 positions matching TRBD1. From germline, CDR1 is MNHEY and CDR2 SVGAGI. The CDR3 totals 15 residues. The trim removed 2 bases at V and 4 bases at J, leaving 4 bases unmatched. CDR3 protein: CASSYADRAGNTIYF. In DNA form, the CDR3 reads TGTGCCAGCAGTTACGCGGACAGGGCCGGAAACACCATATATTTT.

The genes are TRBV7-2 and TRBJ2-3; D might be TRBD1 (5 bases). CDR1 SGHTA and CDR2 FQGNSA come from the germline V gene. V lost 3 bases and J lost 3, with 10 bases in between. The CDR3 spans 14 residues. The CDR3 here is CASSFSRVTDTQYF. The CDR3 DNA is TGTGCCAGCAGCTTCTCCAGGGTGACAGATACGCAGTATTTT.

The J gene is TRBJ2-3, the V gene TRBV29-1; 8 bases agree with TRBD2. V trimming: 1 base; J trimming: 1 base; junction bases outside the gene matches: 4. Germline CDR1 is SQVTM and CDR2 is ANQGSEA. The CDR3 spans 15 residues. CDR3 coding DNA: TGCAGCGTTGAAGGAAGCGGGAGCCGCACAGATACGCAGTATTTT. Translation gives CSVEGSGSRTDTQYF.

This clone has only one observation. The chain employs TRBV29-1 and TRBJ2-7; 11 bases agree with TRBD2. The CDR3 is 15 amino acids. CDR1 SQVTM and CDR2 ANQGSEA come from the germline V gene. The V gene end was trimmed by 6 bases and the J gene end by 0 bases; junction bases not matched to a gene: 7. CDR3 residues: CSVGIAGGTSYEQYF. The CDR3 DNA is TGCAGCGTCGGTATAGCGGGAGGGACCTCCTACGAGCAGTACTTC.

This clone was seen only a few times. V and J are TRBV9 and TRBJ1-2; tentatively, D is TRBD1 (6 bases). Germline V CDR1 and CDR2: SGDLS, YYNGEE. V lost 5 bases and J lost 5, with 13 bases in between. The CDR3 is made up of 13 amino acids. The CDR3 nucleotides are TGTGCCAGCAGTCCTCGGACAGAATATGGCTACACCTTC. Residues: CASSPRTEYGYTF. The complete variable domain, with remaining parts taken from reference TRBV9 and TRBJ1-2, reads DSGVTQTPKHLITATGQRVTLRCSPRSGDLSVYWYQQSLDQGLQFLIQYYNGEERAKGNILERFSAQQFPDLHSELNLSSLELGDSALYFCASSPRTEYGYTFGSGTRLTVV.

This chain links TRBV7-9 with TRBJ1-2; D is unclear. CDR3 size: 13 residues. Germline CDR1 SEHNR, CDR2 FQNEAQ (reference sequence). V lost 5 bases and J lost 2, with 9 bases in between. DNA for the CDR3: TGTGCCAGCAGCCCAGATGGCAACTATGGCTACACCTTC. As protein: CASSPDGNYGYTF.

V and J are TRBV9 and TRBJ1-1; D perhaps matches TRBD1 (5 bases). The CDR3 runs to 16 residues. Trimming took off 0 bases at V and 2 bases at J, with 14 bases between the two ends. Germline CDR1 SGDLS, CDR2 YYNGEE. CDR3 region: CASSVAGVHYNTEAFF. CDR3 in DNA: TGTGCCAGCAGCGTAGCGGGGGTTCACTATAACACTGAAGCTTTCTTT.

V and J are TRBV5-1 and TRBJ2-7; weak D call: TRBD2 (6 bases). This CDR3 is built from 13 residues. The V and J ends lost 0 bases and 7 bases respectively, with 11 bases between them. Per germline, CDR1 SGHRS and CDR2 YFSETQ. As DNA, the CDR3 is TGCGCCAGCAGCTTGGACGGGAGTGGGGAGCAGTACTTC. Translating it yields CASSLDGSGEQYF.

The rearrangement links TRBV19 to TRBJ2-5, with TRBD1 as a possible D gene (5 bases). Trimming pared 1 base from V and 2 bases from J, leaving 8 bases between. Per germline, CDR1 LNHDA and CDR2 SQIVND (reference sequence). This CDR3 is 14 amino acids long. CDR3 nucleotides: TGTGCCAGTAGTATAGTGGGGCAGCAAGAGACCCAGTACTTC. This sequence encodes CASSIVGQQETQYF.

CDR3 amino acids: CSASWLVSQETQYF. DNA for the CDR3: TGCAGTGCTAGTTGGCTTGTCAGCCAAGAGACCCAGTACTTC. V gene TRBV20-1 combines with J gene TRBJ2-5, with D unresolved. Per the germline V gene, CDR1 is DFQATT and CDR2 is SNEGSKA (reference sequence). Trimming shortened V by 3 bases and J by 1 base, and 12 bases separated the two germline ends. This CDR3 has 14 residues.

This sequence joins TRBV5-1 and TRBJ2-7; 8 bases line up with TRBD2. After removal of 3 bases from V and 0 bases from J, the junction contained 5 bases not matched to a gene. The length of the CDR3 is 15 residues. CDR1 SGHRS and CDR2 YFSETQ come from the germline V gene. The CDR3 loop is CASSSGLDSSYEQYF. CDR3 bases: TGCGCCAGCAGCTCGGGACTAGACAGCTCCTACGAGCAGTACTTC. Combining the CDR3 with reference TRBV5-1 and TRBJ2-7 gives the whole variable domain KAGVTQTPRYLIKTRGQQVTLSCSPISGHRSVSWYQQTPGQGLQFLFEYFSETQRNKGNFPGRFSGRQFSNSRSEMNVSTLELGDSALYLCASSSGLDSSYEQYFGPGTRLTVT.

This clone was seen a few times. This chain connects TRBV7-6 to TRBJ2-1; 10 bases line up with TRBD2. Trimming cost V 5 bases and J 5 bases; bases outside gene matches: 6. Germline V gene data show CDR1 as SGHVS and CDR2 as FNYEAQ. The CDR3 contains 15 residues. This CDR3 is CASSPRLAGDNEQFF. In DNA, the CDR3 is TGTGCCAGCAGCCCGAGGCTAGCGGGGGACAATGAGCAGTTCTTC. Using reference TRBV7-6 and TRBJ2-1 for the parts outside the CDR3, the full variable domain is GAGVSQSPRYKVTKRGQDVALRCDPISGHVSLYWYRQALGQGPEFLTYFNYEAQQDKSGLPNDRFSAERPEGSISTLTIQRTEQRDSAMYRCASSPRLAGDNEQFFGPGTRLTVL.

The chain is built from TRBV5-1 and TRBJ1-1; no firm D call. This CDR3 spans 12 amino acids. Germline CDR1 is SGHRS and CDR2 is YFSETQ. Trimming removed 3 bases at V and 7 bases at J, with 10 bases between. The CDR3 coding sequence is TGCGCCAGCAGCTATAGGAGTGGTGAAGCTTTCTTT. Residues: CASSYRSGEAFF. The whole variable domain, remainder taken from reference TRBV5-1 and TRBJ1-1, is KAGVTQTPRYLIKTRGQQVTLSCSPISGHRSVSWYQQTPGQGLQFLFEYFSETQRNKGNFPGRFSGRQFSNSRSEMNVSTLELGDSALYLCASSYRSGEAFFGQGTRLTVV.

In regard to this clone: The same CDR3 also results from other DNA sequences found in this sample. V usage is TRBV9 and J usage is TRBJ1-6; TRBD1 agrees at 11 bases. The germline V gene encodes CDR1 SGDLS and CDR2 YYNGEE. This CDR3 is built from 14 residues. Germline trimming cut 4 bases from V and 9 bases from J; bases unmatched to any gene: 3. CDR3 protein: CASSTGTGGSPLHF. The CDR3 DNA reads TGTGCCAGCAGCACTGGGACAGGGGGTTCACCCCTCCACTTT.

V and J are TRBV14 and TRBJ2-7; TRBD2 agrees at 10 bases. Germline-derived CDR1 and CDR2 are SGHDN and FVKESK. V lost 3 bases, J lost 8 bases, and 19 bases stayed unmatched. This CDR3 region has 18 residues. The CDR3 DNA is TGTGCCAGCAGCCAGCTTGGACTAGCGGAGCCACTCTCCCTCCAGCAGTACTTC. This translates into CASSQLGLAEPLSLQQYF.

The chain combines TRBV6-5 with TRBJ2-5, with 7 bases that match TRBD2. The junction had 5 bases not matched to a gene; V was cut back by 6 bases and J by 1 base. CDR1 and CDR2 from the germline V gene are MNHEY and SVGAGI. The CDR3 spans 14 residues. The CDR3 DNA reads TGTGCCAGCAGCCTATCGGGGGGCCAAGAGACCCAGTACTTC. Its protein product is CASSLSGGQETQYF.

The V call is TRBV28, the J call TRBJ1-1; 10 bases fit TRBD1. The V segment lost 7 bases and the J segment 11 bases; nucleotides outside the gene matches: 13. The germline gives CDR1 MDHEN, CDR2 SYDVKM. The CDR3 is 14 amino acids. DNA for the CDR3: TGTGCCAGCATCGCGACAGGGGGCCTCCGGATGGCTTTCTTT. It translates to CASIATGGLRMAFF.